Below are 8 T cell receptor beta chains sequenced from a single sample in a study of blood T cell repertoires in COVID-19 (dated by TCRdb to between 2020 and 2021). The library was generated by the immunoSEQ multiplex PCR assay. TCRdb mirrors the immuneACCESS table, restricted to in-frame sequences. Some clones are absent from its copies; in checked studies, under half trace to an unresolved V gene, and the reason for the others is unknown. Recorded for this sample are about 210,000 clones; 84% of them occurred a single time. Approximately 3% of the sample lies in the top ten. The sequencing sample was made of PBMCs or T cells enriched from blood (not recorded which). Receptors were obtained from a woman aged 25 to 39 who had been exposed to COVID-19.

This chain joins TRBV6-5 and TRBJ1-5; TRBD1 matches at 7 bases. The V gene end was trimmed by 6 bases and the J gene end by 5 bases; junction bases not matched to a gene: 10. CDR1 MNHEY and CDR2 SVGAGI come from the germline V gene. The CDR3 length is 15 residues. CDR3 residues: CASRPQGGAYQPQHF. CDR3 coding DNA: TGTGCCAGCAGGCCACAAGGGGGCGCTTATCAGCCCCAGCATTTT.

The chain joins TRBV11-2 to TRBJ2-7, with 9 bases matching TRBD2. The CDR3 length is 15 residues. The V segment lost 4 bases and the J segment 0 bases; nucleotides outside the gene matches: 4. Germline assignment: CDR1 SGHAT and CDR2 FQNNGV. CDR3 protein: CASSSRGGSSYEQYF. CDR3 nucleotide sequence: TGTGCCAGCAGCTCGCGGGGGGGATCCTCCTACGAGCAGTACTTC.

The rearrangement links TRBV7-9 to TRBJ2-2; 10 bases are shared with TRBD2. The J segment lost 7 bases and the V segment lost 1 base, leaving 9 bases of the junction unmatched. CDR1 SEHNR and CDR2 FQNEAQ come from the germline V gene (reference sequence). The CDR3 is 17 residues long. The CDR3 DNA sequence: TGTGCCAGCAGCTTAGTGGTTAGCGGGGGGCACGACGGGGAGCTGTTTTTT. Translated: CASSLVVSGGHDGELFF.

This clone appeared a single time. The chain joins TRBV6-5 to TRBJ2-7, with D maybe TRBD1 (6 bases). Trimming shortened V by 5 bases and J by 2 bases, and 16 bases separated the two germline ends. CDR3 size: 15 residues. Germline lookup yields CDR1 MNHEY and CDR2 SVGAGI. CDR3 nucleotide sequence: TGTGCCAGCAGTAATGAACTGGGGGCGGCCTACGAGCAGTACTTC. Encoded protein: CASSNELGAAYEQYF.

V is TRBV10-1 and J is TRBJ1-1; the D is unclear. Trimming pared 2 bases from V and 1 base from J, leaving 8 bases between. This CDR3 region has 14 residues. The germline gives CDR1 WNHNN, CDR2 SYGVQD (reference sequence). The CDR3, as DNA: TGCGCCAGCAGTGAGCGGTCGCGGAACACTGAAGCTTTCTTT. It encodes CASSERSRNTEAFF.

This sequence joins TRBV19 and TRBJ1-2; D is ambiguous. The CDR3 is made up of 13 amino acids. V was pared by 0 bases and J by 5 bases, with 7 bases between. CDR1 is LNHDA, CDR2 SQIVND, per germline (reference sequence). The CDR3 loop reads CASSIDLEYGYTF. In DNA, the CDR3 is TGTGCCAGTAGTATAGATCTTGAGTATGGCTACACCTTC.

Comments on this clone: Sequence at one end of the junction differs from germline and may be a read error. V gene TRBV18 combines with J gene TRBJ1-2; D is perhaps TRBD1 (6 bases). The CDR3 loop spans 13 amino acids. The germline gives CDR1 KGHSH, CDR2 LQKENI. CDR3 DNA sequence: TGTGCCAGCTCGCAACAGGGTAACCATGGCTACACCTTC. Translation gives CASSQQGNHGYTF.

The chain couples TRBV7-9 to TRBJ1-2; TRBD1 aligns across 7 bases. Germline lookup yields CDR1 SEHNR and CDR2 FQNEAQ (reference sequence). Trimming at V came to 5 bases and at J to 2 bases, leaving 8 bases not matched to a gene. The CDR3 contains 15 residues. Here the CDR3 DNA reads TGTGCCAGCAGCCCACAGGGGATCAGGAACTATGGCTACACCTTC. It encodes CASSPQGIRNYGYTF.